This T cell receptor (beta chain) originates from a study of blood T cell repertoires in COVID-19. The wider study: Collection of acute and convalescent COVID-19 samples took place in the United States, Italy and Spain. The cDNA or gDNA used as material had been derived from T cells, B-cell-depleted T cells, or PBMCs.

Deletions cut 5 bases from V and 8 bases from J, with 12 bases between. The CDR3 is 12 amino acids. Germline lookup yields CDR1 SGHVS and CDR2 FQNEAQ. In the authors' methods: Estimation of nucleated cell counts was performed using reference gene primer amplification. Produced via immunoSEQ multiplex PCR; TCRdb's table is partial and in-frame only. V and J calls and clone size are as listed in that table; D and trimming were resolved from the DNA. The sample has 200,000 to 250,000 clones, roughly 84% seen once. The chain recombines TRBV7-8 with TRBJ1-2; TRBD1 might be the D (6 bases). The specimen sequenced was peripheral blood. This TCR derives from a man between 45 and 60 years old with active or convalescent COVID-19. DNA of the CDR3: TGTGCCAGCAGCCAACAGGGCTTCGGCTACACCTTC. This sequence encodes CASSQQGFGYTF.